This T cell receptor beta chain came from a study of blood T cell repertoires in COVID-19. Study summary: Collection of acute and convalescent COVID-19 samples took place in the United States, Italy and Spain. Sources were T cells, B-cell-depleted T cells, or PBMCs; the material itself was cDNA or gDNA.

The V gene lost 4 bases and the J gene lost 2 bases, with 10 bases spanning the gap. The CDR3 loop spans 14 amino acids. Germline-derived CDR1 and CDR2 are SGHRS and YFSETQ. Original processing notes: Amplified reference gene primers provided the basis for estimating nucleated cell counts. The assay was immunoSEQ multiplex PCR, and TCRdb's table has in-frame clones only and misses some. V, J and clone size are taken as reported in that table, and D and trimming were inferred from the DNA itself. This table holds roughly 160,000 clones, around 83% found once. The chain joins TRBV5-1 to TRBJ2-1, with a weak D call TRBD1 (5 bases). The source material was peripheral blood. The receptor was derived from a man younger than 35 with acute or convalescent COVID-19. The DNA of the CDR3 is TGCGCCAGCAGCCAGGGTGAGGCCTACAATGAGCAGTTCTTC. This translates into CASSQGEAYNEQFF.